The sequence of this T cell receptor beta chain was determined in a study of control samples from healthy donors and cancer patients (dated by TCRdb to the early 2020s). Via the germline V gene, CDR1 is MGHDK and CDR2 SYGVNS. Trimming removed 6 bases from V and 7 bases from J; the gene matches leave 6 bases unexplained. The CDR3 measures 15 amino acids from cysteine to phenylalanine. Kept here is only the CDR3 DNA, which spans 45 bases and is read in frame from base 1. Library preparation employed the immunoSEQ multiplex PCR assay. TCRdb provides this immuneACCESS table in a form limited to in-frame rearrangements. Some clones are lacking; in checked studies, under half of them reflect an unresolved V gene, and why the rest are absent is not known. The sample table records a few hundred thousand clones; around nine tenths of these occur just once. 5.5% to 8% of the sample rests with the top ten. As to this clone: Its specific antigen is unknown. No much larger clone exists at a distance of one base, and base qualities are not known.

The receptor was derived from a man in his forties with head and neck cancer. The receptor chain draws on TRBV25-1 and TRBJ2-1; TRBD2 fits 13 bases in the junction. Sequenced input: PBMCs. The nucleotide sequence reads as follows: TGTGCCAGCAGAGGTACTAGCGGGGGGGCGAATGAGCAGTTCTTC. Its translation is CASRGTSGGANEQFF.